The 4 T cell receptor beta chains below were found in one sample sequenced in a study of B cell selection in AIRE deficiency. Sorted regulatory T cells were CD4-positive, CD25-high and CD127-low or negative. Data came from immunoSEQ multiplex PCR; TCRdb stores just in-frame clones and leaves some out. Found here are roughly 18,000 clones, around 93% of them singletons; the top ten hold 0.75% to 0.9%. Sequenced input: CD4+CD25+ Tregs sorted from PBMCs. These receptors all stem from a human donor in good health.

The V call is TRBV6-1, the J call TRBJ2-7, with 13 bases lining up with TRBD2. This CDR3 is 19 amino acids long. The junction had 14 bases not matched to a gene; V was cut back by 4 bases and J by 2 bases. The germline gives CDR1 MNHNS, CDR2 SASEGT. CDR3 nucleotides: TGTGCCAGCAGTGCCGACGCGGGACTAGCGGGAACATGGGCCTACGAGCAGTACTTC. Protein sequence: CASSADAGLAGTWAYEQYF.

This clone was observed a single time. The chain recombines TRBV28 with TRBJ1-6; the D gene is possibly TRBD1 (5 bases). The CDR3 runs to 13 residues. CDR1 is MDHEN and CDR2 is SYDVKM in the germline V gene. Trimming stripped 3 bases from V and 8 bases from J, with 8 bases between. The CDR3 nucleotides read TGTGCCAGCAGTTTCAGGGATGATTCACCCCTCCACTTT. It encodes CASSFRDDSPLHF.

The V call is TRBV7-2, the J call TRBJ2-7; D possibly corresponds to TRBD1 (5 bases). CDR3 length: 14 residues. Germline V gene lookup returns CDR1 SGHTA and CDR2 FQGNSA. Trimming pared 2 bases from V and 4 bases from J, leaving 12 bases between. CDR3 amino acids: CASSLPQGRYEQYF. The CDR3 DNA is TGTGCCAGCAGCTTACCCCAGGGAAGGTACGAGCAGTACTTC.

The V gene is TRBV7-2, the J gene TRBJ2-1; 12 nucleotides align to TRBD2. CDR1 is SGHTA, CDR2 FQGNSA, per germline. V shed 1 base and J 4 bases; nucleotides not matched to a gene: 8. The CDR3 is 18 amino acids. Written as DNA, the CDR3 is TGTGCCAGCAGCTTAGAAGGAGGACTAGCGGGAAAGTACAATGAGCAGTTCTTC. Translation gives CASSLEGGLAGKYNEQFF. The full variable domain, rest sourced from reference TRBV7-2 and TRBJ2-1, is GAGVSQSPSNKVTEKGKDVELRCDPISGHTALYWYRQSLGQGLEFLIYFQGNSAPDKSGLPSDRFSAERTGGSVSTLTIQRTQQEDSAVYLCASSLEGGLAGKYNEQFFGPGTRLTVL.